This T cell receptor beta chain was profiled in a study of blood T cell repertoires in COVID-19 (dated by TCRdb to about 2020). Some background on the complete study: Samples from collaborators originated in the United States, Italy and Spain and spanned both the acute and convalescent phases of COVID-19. Samples came from the ongoing ImmuneRACE study (first 160 participants) plus 1,254 subjects from 6 global collaborators. Subjects who had been exposed to COVID-19, were actively infected with it, or had recovered from it provided the deeply sampled blood TCRbeta repertoires that made up the dataset. Sample metadata almost always included a de-identified subject ID, COVID-19 status, age in years and sex. The repertoires were made available in a free public database intended to serve as a resource for research on the immune response to SARS-CoV-2. Where available, HLA class I and class II types were obtained from metadata supplied by the sample provider rather than from assay-based typing. The prospective study material was composed of cDNA or gDNA derived from T cells, B-cell-depleted T cells, or PBMCs. Beyond this particular receptor, the publication reports: The quantity of clinical and demographic metadata differed by source and by participant and was supplied without curation.

A note on this clone: Its binding antigen is unknown. Base quality data are lacking; no much larger clone is found one base away.

The immunoSEQ Assay, a bias-controlled multiplex PCR, was used to amplify TCRbeta CDR3 regions from genomic DNA. On the study's bioinformatics: The number of nucleated cells in each sample was estimated by amplification of reference gene primers within the assay. Sequence reads were collapsed and filtered to measure the absolute abundance of every unique TCRbeta CDR3 rearrangement. For each sample, productive Simpson clonality was calculated as the square root of Simpson's diversity index over productive rearrangements. In TCRdb, the immuneACCESS table is reduced to in-frame sequences with V and J assigned. These tables do not hold every clone; where another copy was compared, an unresolved V gene accounts for under half, and the others remain unexplained. For V, J and clone size, that table is used; D and trimming come from the DNA. The table for this sample lists 250,000 to 350,000 clones; about nine tenths of them were counted only once. The biggest ten clones account for around 3% of the sample.

Each collaborating institution followed its own protocols to collect whole blood in K2EDTA tubes. Collaborator samples were shipped for TCRbeta analysis as frozen whole blood, isolated PBMCs, or DNA extracted from either sample type. The sequence was collected from a woman in her 30s with active or convalescent COVID-19. The sample taken for sequencing was peripheral blood.

The sequenced DNA is TGTGCCAGCAGCGATCGACTCGTCTCATGGGCTGAAGCTTTCTTT. It encodes CASSDRLVSWAEAFF. The chain links TRBV6-2 or TRBV6-3 with TRBJ1-1; the D gene cannot be resolved reliably. There are 15 amino acids in the CDR3, from cysteine to phenylalanine inclusive. Left in the record is the CDR3 DNA by itself, 45 bases read in frame from the first base. V drops 6 bases and J drops 6 bases, leaving 20 bases in between. CDR1 is given as MNHEY and CDR2 as SVGEGT, both from the germline V gene.